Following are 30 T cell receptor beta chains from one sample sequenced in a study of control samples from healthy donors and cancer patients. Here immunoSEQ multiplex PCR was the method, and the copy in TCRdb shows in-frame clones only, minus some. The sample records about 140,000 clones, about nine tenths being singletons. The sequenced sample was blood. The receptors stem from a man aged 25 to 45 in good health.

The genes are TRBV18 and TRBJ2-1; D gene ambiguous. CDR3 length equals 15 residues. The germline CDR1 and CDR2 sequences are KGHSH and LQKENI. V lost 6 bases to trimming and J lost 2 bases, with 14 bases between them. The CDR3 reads CASSPGAGPYNEQFF. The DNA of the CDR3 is TGTGCCAGCTCGCCCGGCGCTGGACCCTACAATGAGCAGTTCTTC.

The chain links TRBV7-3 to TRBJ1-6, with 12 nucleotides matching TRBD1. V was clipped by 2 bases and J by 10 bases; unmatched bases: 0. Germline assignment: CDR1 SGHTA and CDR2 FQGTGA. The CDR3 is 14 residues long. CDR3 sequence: CASSLGTGGSPLHF. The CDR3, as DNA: TGTGCCAGCAGCTTAGGGACAGGGGGCTCACCCCTCCACTTT.

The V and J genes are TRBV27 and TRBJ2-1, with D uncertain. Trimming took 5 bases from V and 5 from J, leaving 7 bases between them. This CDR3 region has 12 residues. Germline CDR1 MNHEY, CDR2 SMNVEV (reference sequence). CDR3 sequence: CASSPSNNEQFF. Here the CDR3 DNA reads TGTGCCAGCAGTCCATCGAACAATGAGCAGTTCTTC.

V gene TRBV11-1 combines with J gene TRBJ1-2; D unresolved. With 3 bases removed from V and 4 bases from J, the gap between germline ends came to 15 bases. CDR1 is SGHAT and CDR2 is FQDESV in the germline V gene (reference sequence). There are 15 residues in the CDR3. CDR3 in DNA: TGTGCCAGCAGCTTCAGCGGTCTAACGGGCTATGGCTACACCTTC. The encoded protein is CASSFSGLTGYGYTF.

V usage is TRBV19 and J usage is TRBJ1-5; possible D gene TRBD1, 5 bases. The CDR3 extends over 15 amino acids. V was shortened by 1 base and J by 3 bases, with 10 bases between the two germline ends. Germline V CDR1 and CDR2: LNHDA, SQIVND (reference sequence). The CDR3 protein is CASSIGGGNNQPQHF. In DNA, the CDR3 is TGTGCCAGTAGTATAGGTGGGGGGAACAATCAGCCCCAGCATTTT.

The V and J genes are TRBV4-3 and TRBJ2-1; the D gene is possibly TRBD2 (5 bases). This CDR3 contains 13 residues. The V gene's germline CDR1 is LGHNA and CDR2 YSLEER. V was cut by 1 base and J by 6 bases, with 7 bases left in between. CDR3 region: CASSQGTGNEQFF. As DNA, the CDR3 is TGCGCCAGCAGCCAAGGGACTGGCAATGAGCAGTTCTTC.

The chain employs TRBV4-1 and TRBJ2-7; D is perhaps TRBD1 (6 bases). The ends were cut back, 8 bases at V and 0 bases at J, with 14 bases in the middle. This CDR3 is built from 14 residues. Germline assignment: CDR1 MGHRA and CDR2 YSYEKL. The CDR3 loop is CASGLGGSSYEQYF. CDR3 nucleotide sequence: TGCGCCAGCGGTCTAGGGGGTAGCTCCTACGAGCAGTACTTC.

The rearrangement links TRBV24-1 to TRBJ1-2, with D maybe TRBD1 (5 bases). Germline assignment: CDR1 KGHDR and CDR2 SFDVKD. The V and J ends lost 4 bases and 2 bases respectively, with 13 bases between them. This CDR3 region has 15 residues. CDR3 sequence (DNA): TGTGCCACCAGTGACTCCCGGACACACAACTATGGCTACACCTTC. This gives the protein CATSDSRTHNYGYTF.

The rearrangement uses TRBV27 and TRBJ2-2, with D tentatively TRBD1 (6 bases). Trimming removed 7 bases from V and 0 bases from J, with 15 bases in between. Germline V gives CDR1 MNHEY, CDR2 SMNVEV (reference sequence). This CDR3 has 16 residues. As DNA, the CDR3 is TGTGCCAGCACTCCCCTCGGACAGCCGAACACCGGGGAGCTGTTTTTT. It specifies CASTPLGQPNTGELFF.

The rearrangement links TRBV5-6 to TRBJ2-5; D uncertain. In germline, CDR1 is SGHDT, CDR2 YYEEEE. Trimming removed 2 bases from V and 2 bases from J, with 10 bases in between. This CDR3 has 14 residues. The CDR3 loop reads CASSLFQNQETQYF. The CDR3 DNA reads TGTGCCAGCAGCTTATTCCAGAATCAAGAGACCCAGTACTTC.

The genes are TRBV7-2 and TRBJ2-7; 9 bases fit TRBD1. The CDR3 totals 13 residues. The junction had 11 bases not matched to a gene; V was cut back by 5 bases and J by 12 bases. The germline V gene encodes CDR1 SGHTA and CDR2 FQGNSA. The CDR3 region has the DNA TGTGCCAGCAGCGGGGGACAGGGCACGGCTCCGTACTTC. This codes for CASSGGQGTAPYF.

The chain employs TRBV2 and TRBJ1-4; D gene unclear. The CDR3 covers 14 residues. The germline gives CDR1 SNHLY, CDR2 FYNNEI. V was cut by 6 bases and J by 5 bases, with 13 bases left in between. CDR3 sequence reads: CASRTGYENEKLFF. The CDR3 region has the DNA TGTGCCAGCAGGACTGGCTACGAGAATGAAAAACTGTTTTTT.

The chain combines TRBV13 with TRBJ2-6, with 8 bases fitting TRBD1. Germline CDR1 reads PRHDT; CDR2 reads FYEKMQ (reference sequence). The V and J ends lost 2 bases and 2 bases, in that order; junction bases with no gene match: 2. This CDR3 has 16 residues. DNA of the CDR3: TGTGCCAGCAGCTTAACAGGGGGTACTGGGGCCAACGTCCTGACTTTC. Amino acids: CASSLTGGTGANVLTF. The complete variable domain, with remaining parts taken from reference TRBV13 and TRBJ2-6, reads AAGVIQSPRHLIKEKRETATLKCYPIPRHDTVYWYQQGPGQDPQFLISFYEKMQSDKGSIPDRFSAQQFSDYHSELNMSSLELGDSALYFCASSLTGGTGANVLTFGAGSRLTVL.

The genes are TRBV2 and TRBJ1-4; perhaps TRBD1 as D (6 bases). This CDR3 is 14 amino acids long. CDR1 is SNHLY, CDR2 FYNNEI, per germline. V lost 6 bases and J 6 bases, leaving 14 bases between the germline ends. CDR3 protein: CASSTGQWDEKLFF. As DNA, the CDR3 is TGTGCCAGCAGCACAGGACAGTGGGATGAAAAACTGTTTTTT.

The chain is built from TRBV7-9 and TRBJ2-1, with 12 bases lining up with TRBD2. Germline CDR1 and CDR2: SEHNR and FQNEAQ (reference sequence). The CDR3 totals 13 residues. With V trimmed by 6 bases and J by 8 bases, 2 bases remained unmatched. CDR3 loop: CASRLAGGDEQFF. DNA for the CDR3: TGTGCCAGCAGACTAGCGGGAGGTGATGAGCAGTTCTTC.

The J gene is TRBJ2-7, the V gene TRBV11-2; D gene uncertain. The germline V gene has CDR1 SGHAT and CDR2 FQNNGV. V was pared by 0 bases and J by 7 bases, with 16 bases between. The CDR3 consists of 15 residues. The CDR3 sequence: CASSLDLRWGSEQYF. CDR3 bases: TGTGCCAGCAGCTTAGATCTCAGGTGGGGTTCGGAGCAGTACTTC. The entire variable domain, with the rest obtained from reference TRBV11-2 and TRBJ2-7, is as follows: EAGVAQSPRYKIIEKRQSVAFWCNPISGHATLYWYQQILGQGPKLLIQFQNNGVVDDSQLPKDRFSAERLKGVDSTLKIQPAKLEDSAVYLCASSLDLRWGSEQYFGPGTRLTVT.

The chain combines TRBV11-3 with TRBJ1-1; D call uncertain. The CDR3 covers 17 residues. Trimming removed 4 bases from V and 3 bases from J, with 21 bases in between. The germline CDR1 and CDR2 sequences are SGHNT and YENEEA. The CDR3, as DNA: TGTGCCAGCAGCTACGGTCAGTGGTACTCCCCGGACACTGAAGCTTTCTTT. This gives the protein CASSYGQWYSPDTEAFF.

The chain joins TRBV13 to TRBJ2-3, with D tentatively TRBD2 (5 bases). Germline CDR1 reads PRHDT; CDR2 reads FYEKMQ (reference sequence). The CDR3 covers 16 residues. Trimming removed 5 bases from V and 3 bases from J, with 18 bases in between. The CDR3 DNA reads TGTGCCAGCAGCCCCTCCGGAGGCAGAGAAACAGATACGCAGTATTTT. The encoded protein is CASSPSGGRETDTQYF.

CDR3 protein: CASSFGPGLAEETQYF. CDR3 in DNA: TGTGCCAGCAGCTTCGGACCCGGGCTAGCCGAAGAGACCCAGTACTTC. The chain is built from TRBV7-2 and TRBJ2-5; D is possibly TRBD2 (5 bases). The germline V gene has CDR1 SGHTA and CDR2 FQGNSA. Trimming removed 3 bases at V and 3 bases at J, with 17 bases between. The CDR3 has 16 amino acids.

Here the CDR3 reads CASSQVPLGGEQFF. CDR3 nucleotides: TGTGCCAGCAGCCAAGTTCCCTTGGGCGGCGAGCAGTTCTTC. The rearrangement uses TRBV14 and TRBJ2-1; D call uncertain. Germline values: CDR1 SGHDN, CDR2 FVKESK. V lost 1 base and J 10 bases, leaving 14 bases between the germline ends. The CDR3 sequence is 14 residues long.

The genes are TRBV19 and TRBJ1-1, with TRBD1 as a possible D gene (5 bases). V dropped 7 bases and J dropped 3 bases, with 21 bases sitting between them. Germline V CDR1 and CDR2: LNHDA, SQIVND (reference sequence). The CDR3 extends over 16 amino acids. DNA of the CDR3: TGTGCCAGTACCCCGGGTAGCTGGGGCGAGGACACTGAAGCTTTCTTT. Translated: CASTPGSWGEDTEAFF.

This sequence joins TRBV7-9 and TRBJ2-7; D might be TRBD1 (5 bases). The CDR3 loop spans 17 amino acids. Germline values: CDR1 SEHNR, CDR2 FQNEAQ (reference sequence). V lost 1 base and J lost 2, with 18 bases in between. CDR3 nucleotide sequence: TGTGCCAGCAGCTTAGGGGCTAACATCGACAGAACCTACGAGCAGTACTTC. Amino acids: CASSLGANIDRTYEQYF.

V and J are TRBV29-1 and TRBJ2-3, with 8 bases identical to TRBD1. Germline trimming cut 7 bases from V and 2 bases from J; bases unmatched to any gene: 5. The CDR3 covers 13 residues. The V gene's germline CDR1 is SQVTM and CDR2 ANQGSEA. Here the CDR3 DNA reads TGCAGCGCCCGGACAGGGTACACAGATACGCAGTATTTT. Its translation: CSARTGYTDTQYF.

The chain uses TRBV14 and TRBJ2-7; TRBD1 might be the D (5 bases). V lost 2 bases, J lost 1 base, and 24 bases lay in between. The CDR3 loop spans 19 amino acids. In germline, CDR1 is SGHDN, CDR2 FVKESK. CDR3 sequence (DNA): TGTGCCAGCAGCCAACCTTGGCCAGGGATGTTAAAAGGATCCTACGAGCAGTACTTC. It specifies CASSQPWPGMLKGSYEQYF.

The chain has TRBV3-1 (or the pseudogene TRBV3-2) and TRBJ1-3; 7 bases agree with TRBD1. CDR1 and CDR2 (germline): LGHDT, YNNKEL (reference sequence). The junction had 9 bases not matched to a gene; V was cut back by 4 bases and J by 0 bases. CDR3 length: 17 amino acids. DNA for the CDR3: TGTGCCAGCAGCCCCGGGGACAGACCAAACTCTGGAAACACCATATATTTT. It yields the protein CASSPGDRPNSGNTIYF.

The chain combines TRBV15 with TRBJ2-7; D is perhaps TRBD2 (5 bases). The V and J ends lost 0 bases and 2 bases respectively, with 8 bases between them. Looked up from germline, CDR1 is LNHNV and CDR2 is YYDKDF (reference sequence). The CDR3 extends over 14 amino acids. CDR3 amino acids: CATSRESGTYEQYF. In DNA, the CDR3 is TGTGCCACCAGCAGAGAGAGCGGTACCTACGAGCAGTACTTC. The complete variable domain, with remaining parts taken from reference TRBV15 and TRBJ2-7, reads DAMVIQNPRYQVTQFGKPVTLSCSQTLNHNVMYWYQQKSSQAPKLLFHYYDKDFNNEADTPDNFQSRRPNTSFCFLDIRSPGLGDTAMYLCATSRESGTYEQYFGPGTRLTVT.

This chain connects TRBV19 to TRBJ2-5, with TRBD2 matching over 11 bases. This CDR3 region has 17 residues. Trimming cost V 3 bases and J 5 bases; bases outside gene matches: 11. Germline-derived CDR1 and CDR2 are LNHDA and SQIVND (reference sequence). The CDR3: CASSIWLAGGRGETQYF. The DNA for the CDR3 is TGTGCCAGTAGTATTTGGCTAGCGGGAGGACGCGGGGAGACCCAGTACTTC. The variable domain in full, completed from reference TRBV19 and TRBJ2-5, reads DGGITQSPKYLFRKEGQNVTLSCEQNLNHDAMYWYRQDPGQGLRLIYYSQIVNDFQKGDIAEGYSVSREKKESFPLTVTSAQKNPTAFYLCASSIWLAGGRGETQYFGPGTRLLVL.

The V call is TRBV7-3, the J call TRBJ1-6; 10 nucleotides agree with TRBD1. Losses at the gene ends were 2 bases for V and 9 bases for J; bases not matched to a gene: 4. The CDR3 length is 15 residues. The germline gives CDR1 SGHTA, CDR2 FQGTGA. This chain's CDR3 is CASSLGTGVASPLHF. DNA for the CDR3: TGTGCCAGCAGCTTAGGGACAGGGGTTGCTTCACCCCTCCACTTT. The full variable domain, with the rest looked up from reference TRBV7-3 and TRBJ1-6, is GAGVSQTPSNKVTEKGKYVELRCDPISGHTALYWYRQSLGQGPEFLIYFQGTGAADDSGLPNDRFFAVRPEGSVSTLKIQRTERGDSAVYLCASSLGTGVASPLHFGNGTRLTVT.

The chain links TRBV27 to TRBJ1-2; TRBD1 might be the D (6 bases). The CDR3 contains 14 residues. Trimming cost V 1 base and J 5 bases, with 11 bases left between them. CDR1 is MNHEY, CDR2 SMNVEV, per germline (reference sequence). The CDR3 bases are TGTGCCAGCAGTTTATGGGGGACAAATTATGGCTACACCTTC. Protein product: CASSLWGTNYGYTF.

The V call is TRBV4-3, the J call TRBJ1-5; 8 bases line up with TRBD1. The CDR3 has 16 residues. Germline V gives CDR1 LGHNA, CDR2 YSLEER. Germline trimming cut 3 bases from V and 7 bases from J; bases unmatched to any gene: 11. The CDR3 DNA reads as TGCGCCAGCAGCCAGGAACTAAGACAGGGGAGACAGCCCCAGCATTTT. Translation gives CASSQELRQGRQPQHF.